This TCR beta chain was identified in a study of shared clonotypes between healthy human individuals. Germline CDR1 and CDR2: SQVTM and ANQGSEA. This CDR3 comprises 11 residues. The V gene lost 4 bases and the J gene lost 4 bases, with 8 bases spanning the gap. Generated by immunoSEQ multiplex PCR, the TCRdb table keeps only in-frame clones and is missing some. The sample includes over a million clones, approximately 98.5% of them seen just once. The chain combines TRBV29-1 with TRBJ2-7; D is undetermined. The sequence derives from a man aged 30-40 years in good health. The sample was naive CD4+ T cells sorted from blood. Subset given: CD45RA+ positively selected. The CDR3 bases are TGCAGCGTTGTATCTACTTACGAGCAGTACTTC. Protein product: CSVVSTYEQYF.